These 6 T cell receptor beta chains were sequenced from one sample in a study of T cells in tuberculosis. Data came from immunoSEQ multiplex PCR; TCRdb stores just in-frame clones and leaves some out. The table records around 39,000 clones, nearly 95% of them present only once. The sample consisted of PBMCs. These receptor sequences come from a donor aged 5-35 years with latent tuberculosis or without tuberculosis infection.

V usage is TRBV5-6 and J usage is TRBJ2-2, with TRBD1 matching 7 bases. The trim removed 2 bases at V and 2 bases at J, leaving 6 bases unmatched. The germline V gene has CDR1 SGHDT and CDR2 YYEEEE. This CDR3 region has 16 residues. As DNA, the CDR3 is TGTGCCAGCAGCTTAACTGGGACAGTAAACACCGGGGAGCTGTTTTTT. Its protein product is CASSLTGTVNTGELFF.

The rearrangement links TRBV25-1 to TRBJ2-1; 14 positions agree with TRBD2. The CDR3 loop spans 15 amino acids. CDR1 is MGHDK and CDR2 is SYGVNS in the germline V gene. With V trimmed by 5 bases and J by 9 bases, 6 bases remained unmatched. CDR3 amino acids: CASSKTSGGATEQFF. The DNA for the CDR3 is TGTGCCAGCAGTAAGACTAGCGGGGGGGCCACTGAGCAGTTCTTC.

This chain uses TRBV19 with TRBJ1-4; D uncertain. The CDR3 extends over 14 amino acids. Germline V lookup: CDR1 LNHDA, CDR2 SQIVND (reference sequence). V lost 5 bases and J 0 bases, leaving 7 bases between the germline ends. CDR3 in DNA: TGTGCCAGTAGTGCCGGTGCAACTAATGAAAAACTGTTTTTT. Translated: CASSAGATNEKLFF.

V gene TRBV7-2 combines with J gene TRBJ1-2; perhaps TRBD1 as D (5 bases). CDR1 and CDR2 from the germline V gene are SGHTA and FQGNSA. CDR3 length: 14 amino acids. The V gene lost 1 base and the J gene lost 10 bases, with 16 bases spanning the gap. The CDR3 coding sequence is TGTGCCAGCAGCTTAGTACGTGGGGCCGATTCCTACACCTTC. Residues: CASSLVRGADSYTF. Filled out from reference TRBV7-2 and TRBJ1-2, the complete variable domain reads GAGVSQSPSNKVTEKGKDVELRCDPISGHTALYWYRQSLGQGLEFLIYFQGNSAPDKSGLPSDRFSAERTGGSVSTLTIQRTQQEDSAVYLCASSLVRGADSYTFGSGTRLTVV.

V usage is TRBV5-6 and J usage is TRBJ1-5; the D gene is possibly TRBD1 (5 bases). V was trimmed by 2 bases and J by 2 bases, leaving 14 bases between them. Per the germline V gene, CDR1 is SGHDT and CDR2 is YYEEEE. This CDR3 spans 16 amino acids. CDR3 in DNA: TGTGCCAGCAGCTTAGCCTTAGGGGTGGGCAATCAGCCCCAGCATTTT. Its translation: CASSLALGVGNQPQHF.

The chain combines TRBV19 with TRBJ2-3; 7 bases align to TRBD1. The CDR3 length is 15 residues. The V and J ends lost 4 bases and 6 bases, in that order; junction bases with no gene match: 10. Germline assignment: CDR1 LNHDA and CDR2 SQIVND (reference sequence). CDR3 bases: TGTGCCAGTAGTAATAGGGGGCTTCCACAGGATACGCAGTATTTT. This translates into CASSNRGLPQDTQYF.